The present TCR beta chain was sequenced within a study of OX40 agonist ivuxolimab in advanced cancers. The study's findings and limits: Fewer expanded clones were found on average in CD4+ than in CD8+ T cells. Antigen targets of the expanded peripheral T cells went undetermined. Both blood CD4+ and CD8+ T cells showed clonal growth by week 6 at 0.1 to 3.0 mg/kg.

Samples were taken at baseline and on day 1 of cycles 4 and 7. This CDR3 spans 15 amino acids. V lost 2 bases to trimming and J lost 2 bases; unmatched junction nucleotides: 5. From germline, CDR1 is LGHNA and CDR2 YSLEER. With regard to this clone: Its antigen is as yet unknown.

Profiled with immunoSEQ multiplex PCR; TCRdb holds only in-frame clones, not every one. Seen here are approximately 60,000 clones, roughly 93% observed once, and the top ten hold 15% to 20%. This clonotype originated in an adult with an advanced solid tumor such as melanoma, head and neck, liver or kidney cancer. The material sequenced was CD4+ or CD8+ T cells sorted from blood, taken in a trial of the OX40 agonist ivuxolimab. This chain joins TRBV4-3 and TRBJ1-2; 7 nucleotides agree with TRBD1. Written as DNA, the CDR3 is TGCGCCAGCAGCCAATCAGGGGGGGCGAACTATGGCTACACCTTC. It is translated as CASSQSGGANYGYTF.